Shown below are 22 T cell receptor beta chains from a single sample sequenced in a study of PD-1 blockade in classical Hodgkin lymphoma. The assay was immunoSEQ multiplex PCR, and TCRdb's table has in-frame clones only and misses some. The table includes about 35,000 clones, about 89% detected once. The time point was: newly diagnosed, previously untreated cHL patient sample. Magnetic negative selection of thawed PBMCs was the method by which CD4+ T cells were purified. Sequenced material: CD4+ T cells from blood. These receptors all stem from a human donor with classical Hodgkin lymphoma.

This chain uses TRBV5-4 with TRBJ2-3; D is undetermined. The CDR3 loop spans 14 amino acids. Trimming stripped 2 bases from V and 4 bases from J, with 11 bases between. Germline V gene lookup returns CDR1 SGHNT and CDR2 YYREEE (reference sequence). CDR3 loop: CASSFGRAADTQYF. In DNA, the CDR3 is TGTGCCAGCAGCTTCGGAAGGGCGGCAGATACGCAGTATTTT.

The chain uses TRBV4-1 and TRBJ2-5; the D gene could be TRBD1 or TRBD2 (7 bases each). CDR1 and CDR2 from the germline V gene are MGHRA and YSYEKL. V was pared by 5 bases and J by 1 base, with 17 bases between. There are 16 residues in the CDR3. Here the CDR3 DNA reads TGCGCCAGCAGCGTACAGGGGCGGGGGATCCAAGAGACCCAGTACTTC. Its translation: CASSVQGRGIQETQYF.

The CDR3: CASSLSPDQETQYF. The CDR3 DNA reads as TGTGCCAGCAGCTTATCTCCGGACCAAGAGACCCAGTACTTC. V and J are TRBV7-6 and TRBJ2-5, with D uncertain. Germline assignment: CDR1 SGHVS and CDR2 FNYEAQ. The CDR3 has 14 residues. With 2 bases removed from V and 0 bases from J, the gap between germline ends came to 7 bases.

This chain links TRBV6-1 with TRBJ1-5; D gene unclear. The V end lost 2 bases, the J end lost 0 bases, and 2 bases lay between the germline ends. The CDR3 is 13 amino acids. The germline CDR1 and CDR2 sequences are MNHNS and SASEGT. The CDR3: CASSEYSNQPQHF. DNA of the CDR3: TGTGCCAGCAGTGAATATAGCAATCAGCCCCAGCATTTT.

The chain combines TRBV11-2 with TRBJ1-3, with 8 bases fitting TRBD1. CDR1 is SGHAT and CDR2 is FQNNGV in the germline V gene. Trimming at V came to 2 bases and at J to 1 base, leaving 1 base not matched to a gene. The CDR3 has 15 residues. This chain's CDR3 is CASSLHRGSGNTIYF. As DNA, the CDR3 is TGTGCCAGCAGCTTACACAGGGGGTCTGGAAACACCATATATTTT.

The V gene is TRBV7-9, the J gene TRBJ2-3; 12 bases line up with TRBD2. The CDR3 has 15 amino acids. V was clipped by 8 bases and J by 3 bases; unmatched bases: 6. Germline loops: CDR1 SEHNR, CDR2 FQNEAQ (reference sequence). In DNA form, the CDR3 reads TGTGCCAGCTCCCCTACTAGCGGGAGGACAGATACGCAGTATTTT. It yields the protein CASSPTSGRTDTQYF. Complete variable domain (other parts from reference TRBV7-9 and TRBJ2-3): DTGVSQNPRHKITKRGQNVTFRCDPISEHNRLYWYRQTLGQGPEFLTYFQNEAQLEKSRLLSDRFSAERPKGSFSTLEIQRTEQGDSAMYLCASSPTSGRTDTQYFGPGTRLTVL.

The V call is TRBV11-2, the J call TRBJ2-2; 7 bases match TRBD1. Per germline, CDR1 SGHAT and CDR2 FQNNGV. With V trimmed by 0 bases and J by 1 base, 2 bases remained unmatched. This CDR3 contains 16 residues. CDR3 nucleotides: TGTGCCAGCAGCTTAGATAGGACAGGGAACACCGGGGAGCTGTTTTTT. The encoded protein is CASSLDRTGNTGELFF. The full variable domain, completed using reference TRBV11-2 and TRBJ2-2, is EAGVAQSPRYKIIEKRQSVAFWCNPISGHATLYWYQQILGQGPKLLIQFQNNGVVDDSQLPKDRFSAERLKGVDSTLKIQPAKLEDSAVYLCASSLDRTGNTGELFFGEGSRLTVL.

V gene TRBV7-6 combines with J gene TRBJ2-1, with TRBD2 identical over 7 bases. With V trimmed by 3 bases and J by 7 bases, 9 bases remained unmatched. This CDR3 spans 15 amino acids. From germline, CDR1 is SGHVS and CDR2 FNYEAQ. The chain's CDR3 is CASSFWVGAGNEQFF. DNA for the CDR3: TGTGCCAGCAGCTTCTGGGTCGGAGCGGGAAATGAGCAGTTCTTC. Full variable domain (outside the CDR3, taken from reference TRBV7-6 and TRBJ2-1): GAGVSQSPRYKVTKRGQDVALRCDPISGHVSLYWYRQALGQGPEFLTYFNYEAQQDKSGLPNDRFSAERPEGSISTLTIQRTEQRDSAMYRCASSFWVGAGNEQFFGPGTRLTVL.

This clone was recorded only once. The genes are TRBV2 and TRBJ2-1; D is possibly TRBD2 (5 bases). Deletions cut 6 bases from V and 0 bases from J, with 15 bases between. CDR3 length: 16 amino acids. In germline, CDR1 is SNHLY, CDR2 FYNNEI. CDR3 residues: CASRFGLADSYNEQFF. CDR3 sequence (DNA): TGTGCCAGCAGGTTTGGGCTAGCTGACTCCTACAATGAGCAGTTCTTC. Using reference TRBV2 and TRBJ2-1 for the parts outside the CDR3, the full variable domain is EPEVTQTPSHQVTQMGQEVILRCVPISNHLYFYWYRQILGQKVEFLVSFYNNEISEKSEIFDDQFSVERPDGSNFTLKIRSTKLEDSAMYFCASRFGLADSYNEQFFGPGTRLTVL.

CDR3 coding DNA: TGTGCCAGCTCACGACCCGGGACAGGGTCTCAAGAGCAGTACTTC. This encodes CASSRPGTGSQEQYF. The V and J genes are TRBV18 and TRBJ2-7, with 9 bases lining up with TRBD1. The CDR3 extends over 15 amino acids. Germline trimming cut 4 bases from V and 7 bases from J; bases unmatched to any gene: 11. The V gene's germline CDR1 is KGHSH and CDR2 LQKENI. Supplemented by reference TRBV18 and TRBJ2-7, the full variable domain reads NAGVMQNPRHLVRRRGQEARLRCSPMKGHSHVYWYRQLPEEGLKFMVYLQKENIIDESGMPKERFSAEFPKEGPSILRIQQVVRGDSAAYFCASSRPGTGSQEQYFGPGTRLTVT.

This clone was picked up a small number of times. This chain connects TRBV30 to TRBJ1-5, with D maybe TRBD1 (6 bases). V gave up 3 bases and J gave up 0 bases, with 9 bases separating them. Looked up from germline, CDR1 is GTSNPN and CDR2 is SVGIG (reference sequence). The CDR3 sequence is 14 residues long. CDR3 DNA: TGTGCCTGGAGCGGGGGGCTTAGCAATCAGCCCCAGCATTTT. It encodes CAWSGGLSNQPQHF. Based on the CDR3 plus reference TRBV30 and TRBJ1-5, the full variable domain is SQTIHQWPATLVQPVGSPLSLECTVEGTSNPNLYWYRQAAGRGLQLLFYSVGIGQISSEVPQNLSASRPQDRQFILSSKKLLLSDSGFYLCAWSGGLSNQPQHFGDGTRLSIL.

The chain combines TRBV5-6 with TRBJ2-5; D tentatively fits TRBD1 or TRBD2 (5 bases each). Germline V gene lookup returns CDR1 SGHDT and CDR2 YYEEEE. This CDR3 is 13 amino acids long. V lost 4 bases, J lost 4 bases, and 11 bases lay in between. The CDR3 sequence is CASSRGRGETQYF. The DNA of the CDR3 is TGTGCCAGCAGCCGGGGCCGGGGAGAGACCCAGTACTTC.

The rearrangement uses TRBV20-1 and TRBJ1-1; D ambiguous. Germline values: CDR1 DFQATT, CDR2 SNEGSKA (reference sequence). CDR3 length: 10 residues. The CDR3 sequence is CRYGVTEAFF. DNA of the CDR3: TGCAGGTACGGGGTCACTGAAGCTTTCTTT.

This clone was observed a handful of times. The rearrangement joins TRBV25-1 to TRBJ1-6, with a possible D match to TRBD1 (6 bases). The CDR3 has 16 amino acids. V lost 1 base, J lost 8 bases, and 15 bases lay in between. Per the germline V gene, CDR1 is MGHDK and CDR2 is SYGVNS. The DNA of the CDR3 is TGTGCCAGCAGTGAATCTCGGGGGCCTAGTTATTCACCCCTCCACTTT. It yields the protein CASSESRGPSYSPLHF.

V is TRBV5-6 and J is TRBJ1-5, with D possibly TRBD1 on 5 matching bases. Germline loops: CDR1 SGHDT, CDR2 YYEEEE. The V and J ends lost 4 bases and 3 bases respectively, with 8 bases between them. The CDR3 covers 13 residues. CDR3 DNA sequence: TGTGCCAGCAGCGGGGACCCCAATCAGCCCCAGCATTTT. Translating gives CASSGDPNQPQHF. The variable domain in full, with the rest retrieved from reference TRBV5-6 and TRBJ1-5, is DAGVTQSPTHLIKTRGQQVTLRCSPKSGHDTVSWYQQALGQGPQFIFQYYEEEERQRGNFPDRFSGHQFPNYSSELNVNALLLGDSALYLCASSGDPNQPQHFGDGTRLSIL.

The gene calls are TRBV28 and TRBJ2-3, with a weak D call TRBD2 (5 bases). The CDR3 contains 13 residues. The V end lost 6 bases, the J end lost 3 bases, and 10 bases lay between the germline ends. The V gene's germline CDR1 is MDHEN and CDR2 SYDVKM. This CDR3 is CASRDWATDTQYF. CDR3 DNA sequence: TGTGCCAGCAGGGACTGGGCGACAGATACGCAGTATTTT.

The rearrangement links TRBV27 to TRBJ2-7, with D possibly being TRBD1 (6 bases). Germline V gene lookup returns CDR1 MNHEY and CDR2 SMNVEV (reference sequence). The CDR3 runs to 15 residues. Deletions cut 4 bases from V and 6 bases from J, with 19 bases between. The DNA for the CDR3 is TGTGCCAGCAGTTCTCTCCGGGACACTCCAGGCGAGCAGTACTTC. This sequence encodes CASSSLRDTPGEQYF.

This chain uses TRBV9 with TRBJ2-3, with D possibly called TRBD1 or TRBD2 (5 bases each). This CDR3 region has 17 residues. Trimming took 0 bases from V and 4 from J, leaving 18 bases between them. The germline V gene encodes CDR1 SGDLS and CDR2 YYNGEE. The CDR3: CASSVATSASRADTQYF. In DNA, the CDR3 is TGTGCCAGCAGCGTAGCTACTTCGGCTAGCAGGGCAGATACGCAGTATTTT.

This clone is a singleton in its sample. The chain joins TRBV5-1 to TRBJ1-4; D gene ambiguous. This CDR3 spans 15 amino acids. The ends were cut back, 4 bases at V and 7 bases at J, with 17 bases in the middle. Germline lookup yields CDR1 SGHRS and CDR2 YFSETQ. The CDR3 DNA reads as TGCGCCAGCAGCGGGTCCGAGGGTGGATTTGAAAAACTGTTTTTT. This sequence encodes CASSGSEGGFEKLFF.

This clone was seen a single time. In DNA, the CDR3 is TGTGCCAGCAGCGTAACGGCGAACAGCGGCTACGAGCAGTACTTC. Protein product: CASSVTANSGYEQYF. The chain combines TRBV9 with TRBJ2-7, with D tentatively TRBD2 (5 bases). The CDR3 extends over 15 amino acids. Germline V gene sequence: CDR1 SGDLS, CDR2 YYNGEE. With 1 base removed from V and 3 bases from J, the gap between germline ends came to 14 bases. Supplemented by reference TRBV9 and TRBJ2-7, the full variable domain reads DSGVTQTPKHLITATGQRVTLRCSPRSGDLSVYWYQQSLDQGLQFLIQYYNGEERAKGNILERFSAQQFPDLHSELNLSSLELGDSALYFCASSVTANSGYEQYFGPGTRLTVT.

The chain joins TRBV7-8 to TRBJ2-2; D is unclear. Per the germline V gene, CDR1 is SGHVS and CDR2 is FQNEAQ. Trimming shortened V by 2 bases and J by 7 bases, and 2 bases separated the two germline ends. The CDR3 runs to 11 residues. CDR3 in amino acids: CASSLLGELFF. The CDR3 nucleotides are TGTGCCAGCAGCTTACTCGGGGAGCTGTTTTTT.

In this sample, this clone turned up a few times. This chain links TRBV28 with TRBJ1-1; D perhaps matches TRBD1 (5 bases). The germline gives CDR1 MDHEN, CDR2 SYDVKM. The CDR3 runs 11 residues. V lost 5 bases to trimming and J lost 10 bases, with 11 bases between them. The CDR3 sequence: CASSDDRGAFF. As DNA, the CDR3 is TGTGCCAGCAGTGACGACAGAGGAGCTTTCTTT.